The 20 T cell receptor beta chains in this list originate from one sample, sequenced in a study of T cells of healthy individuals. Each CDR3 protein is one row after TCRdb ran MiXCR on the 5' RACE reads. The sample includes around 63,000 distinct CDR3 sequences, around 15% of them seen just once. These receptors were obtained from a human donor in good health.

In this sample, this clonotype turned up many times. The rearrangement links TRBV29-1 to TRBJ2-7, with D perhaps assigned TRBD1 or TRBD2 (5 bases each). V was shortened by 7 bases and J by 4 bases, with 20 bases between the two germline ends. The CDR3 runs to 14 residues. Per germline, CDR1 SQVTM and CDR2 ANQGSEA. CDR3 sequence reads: CSAKAGAFGYEQYF. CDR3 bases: TGCAGCGCCAAGGCCGGGGCATTCGGGTACGAGCAGTACTTC.

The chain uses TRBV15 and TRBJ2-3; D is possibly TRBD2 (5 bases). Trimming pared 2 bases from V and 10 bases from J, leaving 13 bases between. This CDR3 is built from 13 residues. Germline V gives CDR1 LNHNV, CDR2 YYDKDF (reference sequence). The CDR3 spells CATSRPGLRAQYF. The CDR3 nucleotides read TGTGCCACCAGCAGACCAGGACTCCGGGCGCAGTATTTT.

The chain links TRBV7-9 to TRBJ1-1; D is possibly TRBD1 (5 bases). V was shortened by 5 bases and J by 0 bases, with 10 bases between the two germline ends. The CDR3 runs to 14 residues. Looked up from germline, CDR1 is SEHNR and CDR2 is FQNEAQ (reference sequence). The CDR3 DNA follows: TGTGCCAGCAGCGTAGACAGAATGAACACTGAAGCTTTCTTT. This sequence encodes CASSVDRMNTEAFF.

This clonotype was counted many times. The CDR3, as DNA: TGTGCCAGCAGCCGAGGGACTTCTTTCAGCTCCTACGAGCAGTACTTC. It specifies CASSRGTSFSSYEQYF. V gene TRBV14 combines with J gene TRBJ2-7; possibly TRBD2 for D (6 bases). The germline V and J ends were trimmed by 4 bases and 0 bases, with 16 bases remaining between them. The CDR3 covers 16 residues. CDR1 is SGHDN and CDR2 is FVKESK in the germline V gene.

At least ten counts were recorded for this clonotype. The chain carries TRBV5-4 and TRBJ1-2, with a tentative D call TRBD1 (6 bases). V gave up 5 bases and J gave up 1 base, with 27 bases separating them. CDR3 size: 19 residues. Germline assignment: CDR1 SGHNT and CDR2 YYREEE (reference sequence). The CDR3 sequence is CASRLGFMSGTSGNYGYTF. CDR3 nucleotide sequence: TGTGCCAGCAGACTGGGGTTTATGTCCGGGACAAGTGGTAACTATGGCTACACCTTC.

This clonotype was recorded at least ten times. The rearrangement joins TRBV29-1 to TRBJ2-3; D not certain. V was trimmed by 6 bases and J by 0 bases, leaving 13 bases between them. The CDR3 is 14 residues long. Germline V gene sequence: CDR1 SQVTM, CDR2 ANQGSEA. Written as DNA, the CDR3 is TGCAGCGTGCACCCTTTGTCCAGCACAGATACGCAGTATTTT. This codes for CSVHPLSSTDTQYF.

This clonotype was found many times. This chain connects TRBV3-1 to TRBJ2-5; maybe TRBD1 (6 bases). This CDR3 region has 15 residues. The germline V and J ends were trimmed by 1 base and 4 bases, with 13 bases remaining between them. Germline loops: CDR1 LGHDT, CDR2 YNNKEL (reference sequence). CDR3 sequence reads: CASSQGQAGPETQYF. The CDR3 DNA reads TGTGCCAGCAGCCAAGGACAGGCCGGCCCAGAGACCCAGTACTTC.

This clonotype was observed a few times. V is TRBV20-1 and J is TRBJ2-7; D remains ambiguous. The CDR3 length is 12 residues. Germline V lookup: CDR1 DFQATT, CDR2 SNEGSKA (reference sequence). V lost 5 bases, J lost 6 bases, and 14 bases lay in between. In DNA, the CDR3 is TGCAGTGCTCAAAAGGCGGTGGCCGAGCAGTACTTC. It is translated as CSAQKAVAEQYF.

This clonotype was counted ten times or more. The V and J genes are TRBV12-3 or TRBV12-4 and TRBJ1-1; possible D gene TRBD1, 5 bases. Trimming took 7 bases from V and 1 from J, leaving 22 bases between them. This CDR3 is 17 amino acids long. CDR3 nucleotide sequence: TGTGCCAGCACTTCCGACACACTGACAGACTCGAACACTGAAGCTTTCTTT. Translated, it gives CASTSDTLTDSNTEAFF.

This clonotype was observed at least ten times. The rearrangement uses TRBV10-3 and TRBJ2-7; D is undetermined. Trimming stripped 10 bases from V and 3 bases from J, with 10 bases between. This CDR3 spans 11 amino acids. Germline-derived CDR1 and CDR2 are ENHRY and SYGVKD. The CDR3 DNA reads TGTGCCACCCGCGACAACTACGAGCAGTACTTC. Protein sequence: CATRDNYEQYF.

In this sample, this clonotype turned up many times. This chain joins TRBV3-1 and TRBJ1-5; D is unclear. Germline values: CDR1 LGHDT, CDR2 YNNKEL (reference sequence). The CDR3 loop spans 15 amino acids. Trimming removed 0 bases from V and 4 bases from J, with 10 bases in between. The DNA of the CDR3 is TGTGCCAGCAGCCAAGATATGACGGGTAATCAGCCCCAGCATTTT. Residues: CASSQDMTGNQPQHF.

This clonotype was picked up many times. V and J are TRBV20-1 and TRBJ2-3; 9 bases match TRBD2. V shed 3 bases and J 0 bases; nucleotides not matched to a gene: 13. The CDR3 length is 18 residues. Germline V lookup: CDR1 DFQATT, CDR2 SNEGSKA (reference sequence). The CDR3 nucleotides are TGCAGTGCTAGGGGTGCGGGTCTAGCGGGGATGAGCACAGATACGCAGTATTTT. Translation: CSARGAGLAGMSTDTQYF.

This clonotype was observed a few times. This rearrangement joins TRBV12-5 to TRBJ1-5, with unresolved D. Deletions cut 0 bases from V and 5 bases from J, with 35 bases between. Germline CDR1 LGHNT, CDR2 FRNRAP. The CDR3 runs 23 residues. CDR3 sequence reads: CASGLVGRITTDLKAVQYQPQHF. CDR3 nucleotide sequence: TGTGCTAGTGGTTTGGTTGGACGAATCACGACGGACCTCAAAGCGGTCCAATATCAGCCCCAGCATTTT.

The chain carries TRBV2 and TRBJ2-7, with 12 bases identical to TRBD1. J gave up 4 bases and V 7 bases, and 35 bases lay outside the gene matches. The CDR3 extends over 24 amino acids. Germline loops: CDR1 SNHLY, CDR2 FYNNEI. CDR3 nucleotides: TGTGCCAGCATGGGGAGGTCCAAGACTGTAACATTGTGGGGACAGGGGGCAAATATGTACGAGCAGTACTTC. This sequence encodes CASMGRSKTVTLWGQGANMYEQYF.

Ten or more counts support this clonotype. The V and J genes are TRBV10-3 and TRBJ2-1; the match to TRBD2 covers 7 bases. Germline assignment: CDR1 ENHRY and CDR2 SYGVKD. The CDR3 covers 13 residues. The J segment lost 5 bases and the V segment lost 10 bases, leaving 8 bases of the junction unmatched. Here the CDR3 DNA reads TGTGCCACCGTCGGCCGGGGGGACAATGAGCAGTTCTTC. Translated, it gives CATVGRGDNEQFF.

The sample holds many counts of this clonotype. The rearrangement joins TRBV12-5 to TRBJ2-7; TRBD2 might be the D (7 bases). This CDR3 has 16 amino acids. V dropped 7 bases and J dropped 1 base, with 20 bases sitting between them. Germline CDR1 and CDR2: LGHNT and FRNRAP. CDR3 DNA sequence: TGTGCTAGTGCCTACGCCCGGGGGGCTAGTTCCTACGAGCAGTACTTC. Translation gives CASAYARGASSYEQYF.

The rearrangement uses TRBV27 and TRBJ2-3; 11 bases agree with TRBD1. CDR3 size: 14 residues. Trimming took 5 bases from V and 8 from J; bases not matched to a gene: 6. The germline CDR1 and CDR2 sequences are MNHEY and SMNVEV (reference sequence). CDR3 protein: CASSAGTGGGTQYF. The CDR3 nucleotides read TGTGCCAGCAGTGCCGGGACAGGGGGTGGTACGCAGTATTTT.

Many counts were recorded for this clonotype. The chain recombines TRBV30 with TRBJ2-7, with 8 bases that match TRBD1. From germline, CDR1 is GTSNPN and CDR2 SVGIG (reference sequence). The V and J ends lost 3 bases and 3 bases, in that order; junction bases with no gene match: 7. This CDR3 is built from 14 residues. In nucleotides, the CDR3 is TGTGCCTGGAGCCCAAGGACAGGGAGCTACGAGCAGTACTTC. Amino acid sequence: CAWSPRTGSYEQYF. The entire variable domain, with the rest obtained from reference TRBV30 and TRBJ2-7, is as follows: SQTIHQWPATLVQPVGSPLSLECTVEGTSNPNLYWYRQAAGRGLQLLFYSVGIGQISSEVPQNLSASRPQDRQFILSSKKLLLSDSGFYLCAWSPRTGSYEQYFGPGTRLTVT.

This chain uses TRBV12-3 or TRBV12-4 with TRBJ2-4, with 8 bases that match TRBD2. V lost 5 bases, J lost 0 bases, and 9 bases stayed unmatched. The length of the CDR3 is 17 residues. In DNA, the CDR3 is TGTGCCAGCAGTCCGGGAGCGGGGGCCGTAGCCAAAAACATTCAGTACTTC. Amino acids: CASSPGAGAVAKNIQYF.

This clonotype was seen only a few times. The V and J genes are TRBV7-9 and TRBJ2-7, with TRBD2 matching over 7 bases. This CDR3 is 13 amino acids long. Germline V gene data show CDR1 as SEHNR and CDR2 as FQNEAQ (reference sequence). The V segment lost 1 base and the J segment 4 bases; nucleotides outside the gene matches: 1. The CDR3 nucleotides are TGTGCCAGCAGCTTAGTGCGGGAGTACGAGCAGTACTTC. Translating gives CASSLVREYEQYF.